A selection of T cell receptor beta chains follows, all from one sample in a study of shared clonotypes between healthy human individuals. Repertoires were generated with immunoSEQ multiplex PCR, while TCRdb's copy carries only in-frame clones and drops some. The table lists about 2.5 million clones, about nine tenths of them singletons. Input material: naive CD4+ T cells from PBMCs. These receptor sequences come from a man aged 18 to 30 in good health. Some clones in this sample may be carry-over from other donors' samples. Each CDR3 is given with its conserved first and last residue. D genes are given only for firm matches.

TRBJ2-1 TRBD2 TRBV7-2 CASSFQRGSSYNEQFF
TRBJ1-5 - TRBV5-1 CASSYEGTSNQPQHF
TRBJ2-6 - TRBV15 CATSPTGGAGANVLTF
TRBJ1-1 - TRBV10-3 CAISGASPMNTEAFF
TRBJ2-1 TRBD1 TRBV5-6 CASSLTGGEQFF
TRBJ1-5 - TRBV6-5 CASRLRTGFGPQHF
TRBJ2-7 - TRBV5-1 CASSLEGPTYEQYF
TRBJ2-3 TRBD2 TRBV5-1 CASSFTSGNTDTQYF
TRBJ2-7 - TRBV5-1 CASSLAGPRVSEQYF
TRBJ2-1 TRBD2 TRBV6-6 CASSYSGAGGTNEQFF
TRBJ2-3 TRBD1 TRBV6-6 CASSLIRQGDTQYF
TRBJ2-5 - TRBV2 CASREGAGGGETQYF
TRBJ2-3 TRBD1 TRBV7-9 CASSPRQGSDTQYF
TRBJ2-3 TRBD2 TRBV7-3 CASSGGRTRTDTQYF
TRBJ2-7 - TRBV4-3 CASSPRLRSSYEQYF
TRBJ2-3 - TRBV5-4 CASSSRDGGTSTDTQYF
TRBJ1-4 TRBD1 TRBV19 CASSPRDSNEKLFF
TRBJ1-2 - TRBV2 CASSEGGWTKYGYTF
TRBJ2-2 TRBD2 TRBV5-6 CASSSLVIAGVTGELFF
TRBJ2-7 TRBD2 TRBV6-5 CASSGRTSGRSEQYF
TRBJ1-3 - TRBV28 CASTKGGADGNTIYF
TRBJ2-7 - TRBV15 CATSRSQAYEQYF
TRBJ1-2 - TRBV18 CASSPQKGNYGYTF
TRBJ1-2 TRBD1 TRBV27 CASSFQGALANYGYTF
TRBJ1-5 - TRBV28 CASSFGLSNQPQHF
TRBJ2-5 TRBD2 TRBV6-5 CASSSPTSGQETQYF
TRBJ1-1 - TRBV6-1 CATRRVNTEAFF